The 31 T cell receptor beta chains below come from one sample, sequenced in a study of type 1 and type 2 diabetes patients. PCR was run on genomic DNA. A primer set of 30 forward and 13 reverse primers amplified the CDR3. TCRdb processed the multiplex PCR reads anew with MiXCR; each CDR3 protein has one entry. The sample lists fewer than 300,000 distinct CDR3 sequences, around 50% seen once, with roughly 13% in the top ten. The sample comprised peripheral blood mononuclear cells (PBMCs). Source of these receptors: a man younger than 35 with type 2 diabetes.

The chain couples TRBV12-3 or TRBV12-4 to TRBJ1-5; tentative D call: TRBD1 (5 bases). Trimming took 3 bases from V and 6 from J, leaving 15 bases between them. This CDR3 spans 15 amino acids. CDR3 coding DNA: TGTGCCAGCAGTTTTGGCAGGAGGGGCCGTCAGCCCCAGCATTTT. This gives the protein CASSFGRRGRQPQHF.

This clonotype was counted ten times or more. The chain is built from TRBV10-2 and TRBJ1-1; TRBD1 matches 7 bases. V shed 8 bases and J 1 base; nucleotides not matched to a gene: 4. The CDR3 has 13 residues. Germline V gene sequence: CDR1 WSHSY, CDR2 SAAADI. The CDR3 nucleotides read TGCGCCAGCCAGGGGGGACAGAACACTGAAGCTTTCTTT. Translating it yields CASQGGQNTEAFF.

V gene TRBV20-1 combines with J gene TRBJ2-1, with TRBD2 as a possible D gene (5 bases). Germline CDR1 is DFQATT and CDR2 is SNEGSKA (reference sequence). This CDR3 region has 14 residues. V lost 0 bases, J lost 6 bases, and 12 bases lay in between. CDR3 bases: TGCAGTGCTAGAGATCTGGCTAGCTCCAATGAGCAGTTCTTC. It specifies CSARDLASSNEQFF.

The V gene is TRBV7-9, the J gene TRBJ2-5, with 11 bases lining up with TRBD2. V lost 4 bases to trimming and J lost 5 bases; unmatched junction nucleotides: 18. CDR3 length equals 19 residues. Germline V gene sequence: CDR1 SEHNR, CDR2 FQNEAQ (reference sequence). This chain's CDR3 is CASSSLAGGQERLRETQYF. CDR3 DNA sequence: TGTGCCAGCAGCTCGCTAGCGGGGGGCCAAGAACGGCTTCGCGAGACCCAGTACTTC.

The J gene is TRBJ2-5, the V gene TRBV12-5; D call uncertain. The V end was cut by 1 base, the J end by 6 bases, with 6 bases between. Germline CDR1 reads LGHNT; CDR2 reads FRNRAP. The CDR3 loop spans 12 amino acids. CDR3 residues: CASGLDRKTQYF. The CDR3 DNA reads as TGTGCTAGTGGTTTGGACCGTAAGACCCAGTACTTC.

To note about this clonotype: As the CDR3 is not closed by the conserved phenylalanine or tryptophan, this likely results from a read error. The chain employs TRBV12-3 or TRBV12-4 and TRBJ2-5; D is unclear. V gave up 3 bases and J gave up 5 bases, with 13 bases separating them. The CDR3 has 14 amino acids. CDR3 in DNA: TGTGCCAGCAGTTTCCCTAATGAAGGGGAGACCCAGTACTCC. This sequence encodes CASSFPNEGETQYS.

The V and J genes are TRBV10-3 and TRBJ2-5; TRBD2 might be the D (6 bases). Germline V CDR1 and CDR2: ENHRY, SYGVKD. This CDR3 is 15 amino acids long. The V gene lost 4 bases and the J gene lost 5 bases, with 17 bases spanning the gap. The CDR3 region is CAISGGTGGPETQYF. CDR3 in DNA: TGTGCCATCAGTGGCGGGACTGGGGGTCCGGAGACCCAGTACTTC.

J is TRBJ2-1 and V is TRBV20-1; 8 bases line up with TRBD1. The germline gives CDR1 DFQATT, CDR2 SNEGSKA (reference sequence). The V and J ends lost 3 bases and 8 bases, in that order; junction bases with no gene match: 3. This CDR3 has 12 amino acids. CDR3 nucleotide sequence: TGCAGTGCTAGTACAGGGGGGTATGAGCAGTTCTTC. Translated, it gives CSASTGGYEQFF.

The CDR3 spells CASSLSPSRIQETQYF. CDR3 nucleotide sequence: TGTGCCAGCAGCTTATCCCCCTCTAGAATACAAGAGACCCAGTACTTC. The chain uses TRBV7-6 and TRBJ2-5, with unresolved D. Germline lookup yields CDR1 SGHVS and CDR2 FNYEAQ. The CDR3 consists of 16 residues. The V end was cut by 2 bases, the J end by 2 bases, with 15 bases between. The full variable domain, completed using reference TRBV7-6 and TRBJ2-5, is GAGVSQSPRYKVTKRGQDVALRCDPISGHVSLYWYRQALGQGPEFLTYFNYEAQQDKSGLPNDRFSAERPEGSISTLTIQRTEQRDSAMYRCASSLSPSRIQETQYFGPGTRLLVL.

This clonotype was detected ten times or more. The chain links TRBV2 to TRBJ2-5, with 7 bases that match TRBD2. Germline loops: CDR1 SNHLY, CDR2 FYNNEI. The J segment lost 5 bases and the V segment lost 0 bases, leaving 3 bases of the junction unmatched. This CDR3 is 14 amino acids long. CDR3 DNA sequence: TGTGCCAGCAGTGAAGCGCTAGCGGTGGAGACCCAGTACTTC. It is translated as CASSEALAVETQYF.

The V gene is TRBV6-9, the J gene TRBJ2-5, with TRBD2 matching 10 bases. Germline CDR1 and CDR2: MNHGY and SVAAGI. With 8 bases clipped from V and 4 bases from J, the junction kept 4 bases outside the gene matches. The CDR3 consists of 13 residues. This chain's CDR3 is CASALAGGETQYF. The CDR3 DNA is TGTGCCAGCGCATTAGCGGGGGGAGAGACCCAGTACTTC.

A remark on this clonotype: The junction departs from germline at one end; a sequencing error may be responsible. This sequence joins TRBV30 and TRBJ1-1; possibly TRBD1 for D (5 bases). The CDR3 contains 12 residues. Germline-derived CDR1 and CDR2 are GTSNPN and SVGIG (reference sequence). The CDR3 nucleotides read TGTGCCAGTATTCGGGGGAACACTGAAGCCTTCTTT. The encoded protein is CASIRGNTEAFF.

The chain recombines TRBV28 with TRBJ2-2, with 9 bases that match TRBD1. V was pared by 8 bases and J by 4 bases, with 8 bases of the junction left unmatched. This CDR3 comprises 15 residues. Germline CDR1 reads MDHEN; CDR2 reads SYDVKM. The CDR3 reads CASRRYRGPTGELFF. The CDR3, as DNA: TGTGCCAGCCGAAGGTACAGGGGGCCCACCGGGGAGCTGTTTTTT.

This clonotype was recorded many times. The chain uses TRBV12-3 or TRBV12-4 and TRBJ1-2, with D perhaps matching TRBD1 (5 bases). The CDR3 is 16 residues long. With 4 bases removed from V and 2 bases from J, the gap between germline ends came to 17 bases. CDR3 sequence: CASSSLQVNLNYGYTF. The CDR3, as DNA: TGTGCCAGCAGTTCCTTACAGGTGAATCTAAACTATGGCTACACCTTC.

This clonotype was detected only a few times. This chain joins TRBV7-2 and TRBJ1-5, with D perhaps matching TRBD1 (5 bases). The CDR3 spans 16 residues. The V gene's germline CDR1 is SGHTA and CDR2 FQGNSA. Trimming left V 1 base short and J 8 bases short, with 18 bases between. The CDR3 reads CASSLDSVSGQKPQHF. The DNA of the CDR3 is TGTGCCAGCAGCTTAGATTCAGTCTCAGGGCAGAAGCCCCAGCATTTT.

The sample holds a few counts of this clonotype. This chain uses TRBV6-5 with TRBJ1-1; TRBD1 matches at 7 bases. The CDR3 is made up of 14 amino acids. V trimming: 5 bases; J trimming: 4 bases; junction bases outside the gene matches: 7. Germline CDR1 and CDR2: MNHEY and SVGAGI. CDR3 sequence (DNA): TGTGCCAGCAGTCAAACAGGGGTCCGCACTGAAGCTTTCTTT. Its translation is CASSQTGVRTEAFF.

The chain employs TRBV6-5 and TRBJ1-4; tentative D call: TRBD1 (5 bases). Per germline, CDR1 MNHEY and CDR2 SVGAGI. V gave up 6 bases and J gave up 4 bases, with 15 bases separating them. The CDR3 has 15 amino acids. The CDR3 spells CASSRRDLGNEKLFF. The CDR3, as DNA: TGTGCCAGCAGCCGCAGGGATTTGGGTAATGAAAAACTGTTTTTT.

The chain recombines TRBV18 with TRBJ1-5; 7 nucleotides agree with TRBD1. Germline CDR1 KGHSH, CDR2 LQKENI. This CDR3 has 15 amino acids. J lost 4 bases, V lost 3 bases, and 6 bases had no gene match. The CDR3 here is CASSPTGDRNQPQHF. DNA for the CDR3: TGTGCCAGCTCACCTACAGGGGATAGAAATCAGCCCCAGCATTTT.

To note about this clonotype: One junction end disagrees with the germline gene, perhaps due to a read error. The V call is TRBV7-9, the J call TRBJ2-1; TRBD1 aligns across 7 bases. Per germline, CDR1 SEHNR and CDR2 FQNEAQ (reference sequence). The CDR3 sequence is 16 residues long. The CDR3 DNA reads as TGCGCCAGCAGCCAAGAAGGGCAGGGGGCCTACAATGAGCAGTTCTTC. Translated: CASSQEGQGAYNEQFF.

The V and J genes are TRBV13 and TRBJ2-7, with no clear D. The DNA end lines up better with TRBJ2-1; the J call may be wrong. This CDR3 comprises 12 residues. The germline gives CDR1 PRHDT, CDR2 FYEKMQ (reference sequence). The CDR3 loop is CASRRLLVEQFF. The CDR3 nucleotides read TGTGCCAGCAGGAGGCTCCTAGTTGAGCAGTTCTTC.

This clonotype was seen only a few times. V is TRBV19 and J is TRBJ1-1; unclear D gene. This CDR3 region has 14 residues. Germline V lookup: CDR1 LNHDA, CDR2 SQIVND (reference sequence). V lost 3 bases and J 3 bases, leaving 11 bases between the germline ends. CDR3 nucleotide sequence: TGTGCCAGTAGTATCTCTGGGTCATACACTGAAGCTTTCTTT. It yields the protein CASSISGSYTEAFF.

This clonotype was picked up a small number of times. The chain employs TRBV9 and TRBJ2-2, with D uncertain. Trimming took 3 bases from V and 0 from J, leaving 12 bases between them. Germline lookup yields CDR1 SGDLS and CDR2 YYNGEE. CDR3 length equals 16 residues. The CDR3 here is CASSAWRQTNTGELFF. The CDR3 bases are TGTGCCAGCAGCGCTTGGCGGCAAACGAACACCGGGGAGCTGTTTTTT.

CDR3 residues: CATTRSTDTQYF. The CDR3 bases are TGTGCCACCACGCGAAGCACAGATACGCAGTATTTT. The chain employs TRBV2 and TRBJ2-3; no reliable D call. Per germline, CDR1 SNHLY and CDR2 FYNNEI. The length of the CDR3 is 12 residues. Trimming shortened V by 10 bases and J by 0 bases, and 8 bases separated the two germline ends.

The V gene is TRBV5-1, the J gene TRBJ2-6; D is perhaps TRBD1 (7 bases). CDR3 length: 17 residues. Deletions cut 9 bases from V and 4 bases from J, with 23 bases between. Germline values: CDR1 SGHRS, CDR2 YFSETQ. The DNA of the CDR3 is TGCGCCACCTCCTCAGGGGGGCTGGGTGGCGGGGCCAACGTCCTGACTTTC. Translating gives CATSSGGLGGGANVLTF.

This chain uses TRBV4-3 with TRBJ1-6; no reliable D call. The CDR3 is made up of 15 amino acids. V lost 1 base and J lost 9, with 13 bases in between. CDR1 is LGHNA, CDR2 YSLEER, per germline. The CDR3 here is CASSQVELRGSPLHF. CDR3 in DNA: TGCGCCAGCAGCCAAGTCGAGCTACGAGGTTCACCCCTCCACTTT.

The chain combines TRBV12-5 with TRBJ2-6; D is perhaps TRBD1 (6 bases). Germline assignment: CDR1 LGHNT and CDR2 FRNRAP. The CDR3 has 15 amino acids. Trimming pared 5 bases from V and 1 base from J, leaving 9 bases between. CDR3 sequence (DNA): TGTGCTAGTGGTAAAACAGGGTCTGGGGCCAACGTCCTGACTTTC. Translating gives CASGKTGSGANVLTF. Together with reference TRBV12-5 and TRBJ2-6, the CDR3 gives the full variable domain: DARVTQTPRHKVTEMGQEVTMRCQPILGHNTVFWYRQTMMQGLELLAYFRNRAPLDDSGMPKDRFSAEMPDATLATLKIQPSEPRDSAVYFCASGKTGSGANVLTFGAGSRLTVL.

The V and J genes are TRBV4-1 and TRBJ2-3; 7 bases are a match to TRBD2. V gave up 4 bases and J gave up 4 bases; unmatched junction bases: 14. The germline V gene has CDR1 MGHRA and CDR2 YSYEKL. The CDR3 has 17 residues. In DNA form, the CDR3 reads TGCGCCAGCAGCCCGCGGCCAGTCGGGGGGACTGCAGATACGCAGTATTTT. Its protein product is CASSPRPVGGTADTQYF.

This clonotype has just a few counts. The chain links TRBV7-3 to TRBJ2-7, with 10 bases identical to TRBD2. The CDR3 consists of 16 residues. The trim removed 5 bases at V and 3 bases at J, leaving 10 bases unmatched. Looked up from germline, CDR1 is SGHTA and CDR2 is FQGTGA. The CDR3 DNA sequence: TGTGCCAGCAGCGCACAGGGGACTAGCGTTTACTACGAGCAGTACTTC. Protein: CASSAQGTSVYYEQYF.

The chain has TRBV9 and TRBJ2-5, with 7 nucleotides matching TRBD2. J was trimmed by 5 bases and V by 0 bases; bases with no gene match: 7. The CDR3 contains 15 residues. Germline lookup yields CDR1 SGDLS and CDR2 YYNGEE. For the CDR3, the DNA is TGTGCCAGCAGCGTAGGCCGAGCGGGAAGGGAGACCCAGTACTTC. This codes for CASSVGRAGRETQYF.

This chain links TRBV20-1 with TRBJ2-2; the match to TRBD1 covers 7 bases. Germline CDR1 is DFQATT and CDR2 is SNEGSKA (reference sequence). Germline trimming cut 1 base from V and 5 bases from J; bases unmatched to any gene: 4. CDR3 size: 14 residues. The CDR3 DNA reads as TGCAGTGCTAGAGCCGTGACAGGGACCGGGGAGCTGTTTTTT. It is translated as CSARAVTGTGELFF.

Concerning this clonotype itself: An end of the junction differs from the germline gene, which may be a read error. This chain joins TRBV4-1 and TRBJ2-5, with no clear D. This CDR3 spans 15 amino acids. From germline, CDR1 is MGHRA and CDR2 YSYEKL. In DNA form, the CDR3 reads TGCGCCGGCAGCCTCGACCCGAGCCAACAAGAGACCCAGTACTTC. It yields the protein CAGSLDPSQQETQYF.